Listed below are T cell receptor beta chains from one sample, sequenced in a study of CD8 T cells in Susac syndrome. MiXCR, applied by TCRdb to the immunoSEQ multiplex PCR reads, yields one record per CDR3 protein. This table holds some 140,000 distinct CDR3 sequences, just under 95% found once. Input material: CD8+ T cells from PBMCs. These receptors were obtained from a human donor with Susac syndrome. CDR3s include the opening cysteine and the closing phenylalanine or tryptophan. The D gene is left open where the match is weak. The size field is filled for only some rows; it gives once, few, many or a size class.

16 NA NA TRBJ1-2 TRBV6-5 CASSYSRQPTNYGYTF TGTGCCAGCAGTTACTCGAGACAGCCAACTAACTATGGCTACACCTTC
15 NA TRBD2 TRBJ2-1 TRBV18 CASSPPSGREDEQFF TGTGCCAGCTCACCACCAAGCGGGAGGGAGGATGAGCAGTTCTTC
13 NA NA TRBJ1-2 TRBV12-3/TRBV12-4 CASSFTQFYGYTF TGTGCCAGCAGTTTCACACAGTTCTATGGCTACACCTTC
12 NA NA TRBJ2-5 TRBV12-3/TRBV12-4 CASSLERETQYF NA
19 NA TRBD1 TRBJ2-5 TRBV5-4 CASSLPGQGTWGAQETQYF TGTGCCAGCAGCTTGCCCGGACAGGGGACGTGGGGAGCCCAAGAGACCCAGTACTTC
16 NA TRBD2 TRBJ2-7 TRBV7-6 CASSTSGTSGSYEQYF TGTGCCAGCAGCACATCCGGGACTAGCGGCTCCTACGAGCAGTACTTC
16 NA NA TRBJ2-7 TRBV9 CASSATPTSENYEQYF TGTGCCAGCAGCGCCACTCCTACATCTGAGAACTACGAGCAGTACTTC
14 once TRBD1 TRBJ1-1 TRBV6-5 CASSVGTGETEAFF TGTGCCAGCAGCGTCGGGACAGGGGAGACTGAAGCTTTCTTT
15 NA NA TRBJ2-7 TRBV27 CASSLGDSRAYEQYF TGTGCCAGCAGTTTAGGGGATAGCCGAGCCTACGAGCAGTACTTC
13 NA NA TRBJ1-5 TRBV12-3/TRBV12-4 CACCRGSNQPQHF TGTGCCTGCTGCCGGGGGAGCAATCAGCCCCAGCATTTT
13 NA NA TRBJ1-4 TRBV9 CASSSRDIEKLFF TGTGCCAGCAGCAGCCGGGACATAGAAAAACTGTTTTTT
12 NA TRBD1 TRBJ2-4 TRBV9 CASSGGQAIQYF TGTGCCAGCAGCGGGGGACAGGCCATTCAGTACTTC
15 NA TRBD1 TRBJ2-2 TRBV29-1 CSVVGTGQNTGELFF TGCAGCGTTGTTGGGACAGGGCAAAACACCGGGGAGCTGTTTTTT
14 NA NA TRBJ2-7 TRBV19 CASSPSGGTYEQYF TGTGCCAGTAGTCCCTCCGGGGGCACCTACGAGCAGTACTTC
13 NA NA TRBJ1-1 TRBV7-9 CASSLEEATEAFF TGTGCCAGCAGCTTAGAGGAGGCCACTGAAGCTTTCTTT
15 NA TRBD1 TRBJ2-7 TRBV2 CASTPSGTGTSEQYF TGTGCCAGCACACCCTCCGGGACAGGCACTTCCGAGCAGTACTTC
15 NA NA TRBJ2-7 TRBV28 CASSFIQGPTYEQYF TGTGCCAGCAGTTTCATCCAGGGGCCCACCTACGAGCAGTACTTC
15 NA NA TRBJ2-1 TRBV5-1 CASSLEGLPLNEQFF TGCGCCAGCAGCTTGGAGGGTCTACCGCTCAATGAGCAGTTCTTC
15 NA TRBD1 TRBJ1-4 TRBV7-9 CASSFRTGGDEKLFF TGTGCCAGCAGCTTTCGAACAGGGGGCGATGAAAAACTGTTTTTT
11 NA NA TRBJ2-5 TRBV27 CASSWNGAQYF TGTGCCAGCAGTTGGAACGGGGCCCAGTACTTC
15 NA NA TRBJ2-3 TRBV27 CASSLYVDSTDTQYF TGTGCCAGCAGTTTATATGTCGATAGCACAGATACGCAGTATTTT
14 NA TRBD1 TRBJ1-5 TRBV12-3/TRBV12-4 CASSGTVSNQPQHF TGTGCCAGCAGTGGGACAGTCAGCAATCAGCCCCAGCATTTT
14 NA TRBD2 TRBJ2-7 TRBV2 CASNTGTSNYEQYF TGTGCCAGCAATACCGGGACTAGCAACTACGAGCAGTACTTC
14 NA NA TRBJ2-7 TRBV13 CASSLEGHPYEQYF TGTGCCAGCAGCTTAGAAGGGCACCCCTACGAGCAGTACTTC
14 NA TRBD1 TRBJ2-5 TRBV4-1 CASSLRTGGETQYF TGCGCCAGCAGCCTGAGGACAGGGGGGGAGACCCAGTACTTC
15 NA NA TRBJ2-2 TRBV24-1 CATSDFRRNTGELFF TGTGCCACCAGTGATTTCCGTAGGAACACCGGGGAGCTGTTTTTT
13 NA NA TRBJ2-7 TRBV5-4 CASSLVTSYEQYF TGTGCCAGCAGCTTGGTTACATCCTACGAGCAGTACTTC
14 NA NA TRBJ1-2 TRBV20-1 CSARDRAGPEGYTF TGCAGTGCTAGAGATCGGGCAGGCCCCGAAGGCTACACCTTC
17 NA TRBD2 TRBJ2-7 TRBV20-1 CSAREIWGTSGINEQYF TGCAGTGCTAGAGAAATATGGGGGACTAGCGGGATCAACGAGCAGTACTTC
13 NA NA TRBJ2-1 TRBV7-9 CASSAELRNEQFF TGTGCCAGCAGCGCAGAACTTCGGAATGAGCAGTTCTTC
14 NA NA TRBJ2-1 TRBV12-3/TRBV12-4 CASTSGTSVNEQFF TGTGCCAGCACCTCCGGGACCTCTGTCAATGAGCAGTTCTTC
13 NA TRBD2 TRBJ2-1 TRBV20-1 CSARGLATNEQFF TGCAGTGCTAGGGGACTAGCCACCAATGAGCAGTTCTTC
15 NA TRBD1 TRBJ2-7 TRBV19 CASSMGAQGSYEQYF TGTGCCAGTAGTATGGGGGCACAGGGGAGCTACGAGCAGTACTTC
17 once TRBD1 TRBJ2-5 TRBV11-2 CASSLDLGQGAKETQYF TGTGCCAGCAGCTTAGATCTAGGACAGGGGGCGAAAGAGACCCAGTACTTC
20 NA TRBD2 TRBJ2-1 TRBV9 CASSVAPGDRLAGVGNEQFF TGTGCCAGCAGCGTAGCGCCAGGGGATCGGCTAGCGGGAGTTGGTAATGAGCAGTTCTTC
12 NA TRBD1 TRBJ1-1 TRBV5-6 CASSQGTVEAFF TGTGCCAGCAGCCAGGGGACAGTTGAAGCTTTCTTT
13 NA NA TRBJ1-2 TRBV29-1 CSVESGRDYGYTF TGCAGCGTTGAAAGCGGCAGAGACTATGGCTACACCTTC
16 NA TRBD2 TRBJ2-1 TRBV14 CASSQPGLAVYNEQFF TGTGCCAGCAGCCAACCGGGACTAGCGGTTTACAATGAGCAGTTCTTC
12 NA NA TRBJ2-7 TRBV13 CASSPQGDEQYF TGTGCCAGCAGCCCACAGGGAGACGAGCAGTACTTC
12 NA NA TRBJ1-3 TRBV13 CASSTGRNTIYF TGTGCCAGCAGCACGGGAAGAAACACCATATATTTT
14 NA NA TRBJ1-1 TRBV12-3/TRBV12-4 CASSLFGQNTEAFF TGTGCCAGCAGTTTGTTTGGGCAGAACACTGAAGCTTTCTTT
13 NA TRBD1 TRBJ2-7 TRBV28 CASSDRGIYEQYF TGTGCCAGCAGTGACAGGGGGATTTACGAGCAGTACTTC
13 NA NA TRBJ2-2 TRBV12-3/TRBV12-4 CASDSHSTGELFF TGTGCCAGTGACAGCCACTCCACCGGGGAGCTGTTTTTT
17 NA NA TRBJ2-7 TRBV4-2 CASSQATGHGLAYEQYF TGTGCCAGCAGCCAAGCCACAGGGCATGGACTAGCCTACGAGCAGTACTTC
13 NA NA TRBJ2-3 TRBV4-2 CASSSIFTDTQYF TGTGCCAGCAGTTCAATATTCACAGATACGCAGTATTTT
12 NA NA TRBJ1-1 TRBV12-3/TRBV12-4 CASSLPGNEAFF TGTGCCAGCAGTTTACCGGGCAATGAAGCTTTCTTT
15 NA NA TRBJ2-2 TRBV4-1 CASSQILGLTGELFF TGCGCCAGCAGCCAAATACTTGGCCTCACCGGGGAGCTGTTTTTT
16 NA NA TRBJ2-5 TRBV12-3/TRBV12-4 CASTSSPYANQETQYF TGTGCCAGCACCTCCTCCCCATATGCAAACCAAGAGACCCAGTACTTC
15 NA TRBD1 TRBJ2-2 TRBV15 CATSGRTGSTGELFF TGTGCCACCAGCGGACGGACAGGGAGTACCGGGGAGCTGTTTTTT
13 NA TRBD2 TRBJ2-7 TRBV6-1 CASTSGLSYEQYF TGTGCCAGTACTAGCGGGCTCTCCTACGAGCAGTACTTC
15 NA NA TRBJ2-6 TRBV25-1 CASSREKSGANVLTF TGTGCCAGCAGTCGGGAGAAGTCTGGGGCCAACGTCCTGACTTTC
18 NA TRBD2 TRBJ2-7 TRBV7-3 CASRSPGLAGGQYYEQYF TGTGCCAGCAGGTCCCCGGGACTAGCGGGAGGACAATACTACGAGCAGTACTTC
17 NA TRBD2 TRBJ2-2 TRBV9 CASSASWTSGSTGELFF TGTGCCAGCAGCGCCTCATGGACTAGCGGGAGCACCGGGGAGCTGTTTTTT
15 NA TRBD1 TRBJ1-2 TRBV15 CATSRESGGSYGYTF TGTGCCACCAGCAGAGAATCAGGGGGAAGCTATGGCTACACCTTC
14 NA TRBD1 TRBJ2-5 TRBV29-1 CSVEGQASQETQYF TGCAGCGTTGAGGGACAGGCCAGCCAAGAGACCCAGTACTTC